Sequencing of this T cell receptor (beta chain) was carried out in a study of shared clonotypes between healthy human individuals. Study-wide findings and caveats: Generally, estimated richness proved larger in naive subsets than it did in memory subsets.

CD45RO-negative, CCR7-selected cells formed the naive CD8 fraction, which excluded terminally differentiated effector memory CD45RA+ cells. HIV-negative, healthy adults without recent acute infections or vaccinations were the donors. With respect to this clone: Its specificity is unknown. At the DNA level, this CDR3 is encoded by other sequences in the same sample as well.

The CDR3 totals 14 residues. V was clipped by 3 bases and J by 3 bases; unmatched bases: 5. Germline V gene sequence: CDR1 MNHEY, CDR2 SMNVEV (reference sequence). The method was immunoSEQ multiplex PCR; TCRdb's version includes in-frame clones alone and lacks a portion of them. Of about 750,000 clones in the sample, around 92% are singletons; the top ten hold about 24%. What was sequenced was naive CD8+ T cells sorted from blood. The sequence was obtained from a man aged 30-40 years in good health. V gene TRBV27 combines with J gene TRBJ2-7; 7 bases map to TRBD1. As DNA, the CDR3 is TGTGCCAGCAGTTTCTTCAGGGGGAACTACGAGCAGTACTTC. It codes for CASSFFRGNYEQYF.